A selection of T cell receptor beta chains follows, all from one sample in a study of blood T cell repertoires in COVID-19. Clones were sequenced by immunoSEQ multiplex PCR, and TCRdb holds only the in-frame ones, with some missing. The sample lists over 200,000 clones; roughly nine tenths were seen once. Material: peripheral blood. The source of these receptors is a man aged 60 to 75 who had recovered from COVID-19. CDR3s include the opening cysteine and the closing phenylalanine or tryptophan. The D gene is left open where the match is weak. A clone size is listed for some rows: how often the clone was seen (once, few, many), or a class if it is expanded.

TRBJ2-1 15 - TRBD1 TRBV7-9 TGTGCCAGCAGCCGGGACAGGGGGTCCTACAATGAGCAGTTCTTC CASSRDRGSYNEQFF
TRBJ2-1 14 - TRBD2 TRBV28 TGTGCCAGCAGTCGACTAGCAGTATACAATGAGCAGTTCTTC CASSRLAVYNEQFF
TRBJ1-1 12 - - TRBV27 TGTGCCAGCAGTACAGACAGCGTCGGAGCTTTCTTT CASSTDSVGAFF
TRBJ1-5 13 once - TRBV6-1 TGTGCCAGCAGTGAATTACCGCAGGGCCCCCAGCATTTT CASSELPQGPQHF
TRBJ2-3 12 - - TRBV24-1 TGTGCCACCGGAGAGTCGGGAGATACGCAGTATTTT CATGESGDTQYF
TRBJ1-3 15 once - TRBV7-2 TGTGCCAGCAGCTTTGATAGGGGAAAAGGAAACACCATATATTTT CASSFDRGKGNTIYF
TRBJ1-2 13 - TRBD1 TRBV29-1 TGCAGCTCACGAACGGACAGGGTAGGAGGCTACACCTTC CSSRTDRVGGYTF
TRBJ1-1 14 few - TRBV27 TGTGCCAGCAGTTTATCCAGAGGGCTAGCTGAAGCTTTCTTT CASSLSRGLAEAFF
TRBJ1-2 13 - - TRBV9 TGTGCCAGCAGCGTAGAACAGGGAACTGGCTACACCTTC CASSVEQGTGYTF
TRBJ2-1 15 - TRBD2 TRBV5-1 TGCGCCAGCAGCCCCGGGACTAGCGGTCCGAATGAGCAGTTCTTC CASSPGTSGPNEQFF
TRBJ1-3 14 - TRBD1 TRBV3-1/TRBV3-2 TGTGCCAGCAGCCCGGGACAGATCGGAAACACCATATATTTT CASSPGQIGNTIYF
TRBJ2-2 14 - - TRBV7-3 TGTGCCAGCAGCTTCGGACAGACCACCGGGGAGCTGTTTTTT CASSFGQTTGELFF
TRBJ1-3 16 - TRBD1 TRBV12-5 TGTGCTAGTGGACCACCGGGACAGGGGGCTGGAAACACCATATATTTT CASGPPGQGAGNTIYF
TRBJ1-1 13 - TRBD1 TRBV6-5 TGTGCCAGCAGGGGACAGGTGAACACTGAAGCTTTCTTT CASRGQVNTEAFF
TRBJ2-7 16 - TRBD2 TRBV9 TGTGCCAGCAGCGCGTTTTCTAGCGGGGGGGCCTACGAGCAGTACTTC CASSAFSSGGAYEQYF
TRBJ2-2 17 - - TRBV27 TGTGCCAGCAGTCCCTTGGACTATCGAATAAACACCGGGGAGCTGTTTTTT CASSPLDYRINTGELFF
TRBJ2-7 13 - TRBD1 TRBV11-2 TGTGCCAGCAGCCAGTACAGGGGTGGCGAGCAGTACTTC CASSQYRGGEQYF
TRBJ1-2 14 - TRBD1 TRBV9 TGTGCCAGCAGCGTAGCGGGACAGTTCTATGGCTACACCTTC CASSVAGQFYGYTF
TRBJ2-1 12 - - TRBV9 TGTGCCAGCAGCGCCCAAAATTCTGAGCAGTTCTTC CASSAQNSEQFF
TRBJ2-7 16 - - TRBV21-1 TGTGCCAGCAGCTTCCTCGGGACAGGGATTCTCTACGAGCAGTACTTC CASSFLGTGILYEQYF
TRBJ2-1 15 - TRBD2 TRBV28 TGTGCCAGCAGTTTAAGCGGGAGTAAGTACAATGAGCAGTTCTTC CASSLSGSKYNEQFF
TRBJ2-3 17 - TRBD1 TRBV4-2 TGTGCCAGCAGCCAAGATCTTAAGGGGGCCCCCACAAATACGCAGTATTTT CASSQDLKGAPTNTQYF
TRBJ2-7 16 once TRBD2 TRBV9 TGTGCCAGCAGCGCTACTAGCGGGGTGGGGGTCTACGAGCAGTACTTC CASSATSGVGVYEQYF
TRBJ2-3 16 few - TRBV3-1/TRBV3-2 TGTGCCAGCAGCCAAGATCTAGGGGCGAGCACAGATACGCAGTATTTT CASSQDLGASTDTQYF
TRBJ2-7 15 once - TRBV14 TGTGCCAGCAGCCAGAACGTCGGGTCGGGCTACGAGCAGTACTTC CASSQNVGSGYEQYF
TRBJ2-5 15 - - TRBV6-5 TGTGCCAGCCGCCTCCTGACTTCCCATCAAGAGACCCAGTACTTC CASRLLTSHQETQYF
TRBJ2-3 18 - TRBD2 TRBV5-1 TGCGCCAGCAGCTTATCCGGGACTAGCGGCGGGAGCACAGATACGCAGTATTTT CASSLSGTSGGSTDTQYF
TRBJ1-1 15 - - TRBV6-5 TGTGCCAGCAGTTACTCGATGGCCTTGAACACTGAAGCTTTCTTT CASSYSMALNTEAFF
TRBJ1-1 16 - - TRBV5-1 TGCGCCAGCAGCTCCATGGACCGGGGTTGGGGCACTGAAGCTTTCTTT CASSSMDRGWGTEAFF
TRBJ1-2 14 once TRBD1 TRBV6-2/TRBV6-3 TGTGCCAGCAGTCGGACAGGGTTACAATATGGCTACACCTTC CASSRTGLQYGYTF
TRBJ2-5 11 - - TRBV7-2 TGTGCCAGCAGCACTACGCAGACCCAGTACTTC CASSTTQTQYF
TRBJ1-2 14 - - TRBV4-2 TGTGCCAGCGAAAACCGGGGGGGAGGCTATGGCTACACCTTC CASENRGGGYGYTF
TRBJ2-5 15 - - TRBV15 TGTGCCACCAGCAGAGAGGCGAGACTTCAAGAGACCCAGTACTTC CATSREARLQETQYF
TRBJ2-7 14 few TRBD1 TRBV6-1 TGTGCCAGCAGTGACGAGGACAGGGTCTACGAGCAGTACTTC CASSDEDRVYEQYF
TRBJ1-3 16 - - TRBV19 TGTGCCAGTAGTTACAGGGCCATGGCGACTGGAAACACCATATATTTT CASSYRAMATGNTIYF
TRBJ2-3 15 few TRBD2 TRBV6-2/TRBV6-3 TGTGCCAGCAGCCGCGGGGGACTAGACACAGATACGCAGTATTTT CASSRGGLDTDTQYF
TRBJ2-3 15 - - TRBV5-4 TGTGCCAGCAGCTTGGATCCCGGTCCCACAGATACGCAGTATTTT CASSLDPGPTDTQYF
TRBJ2-5 17 - TRBD2 TRBV3-1/TRBV3-2 TGTGCCAGCAGCCGCCTCGGGACTAGCGACTACCAAGAGACCCAGTACTTC CASSRLGTSDYQETQYF